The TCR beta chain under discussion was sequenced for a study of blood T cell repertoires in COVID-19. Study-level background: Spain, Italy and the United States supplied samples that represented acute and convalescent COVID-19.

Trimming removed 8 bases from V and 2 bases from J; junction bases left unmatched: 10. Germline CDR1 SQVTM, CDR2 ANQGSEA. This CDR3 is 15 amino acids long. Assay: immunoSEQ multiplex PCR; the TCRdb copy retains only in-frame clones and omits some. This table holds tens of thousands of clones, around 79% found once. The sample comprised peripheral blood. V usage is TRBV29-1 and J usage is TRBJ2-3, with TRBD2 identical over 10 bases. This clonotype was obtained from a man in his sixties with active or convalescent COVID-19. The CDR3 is CSSGGSGGATDTQYF. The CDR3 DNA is TGCAGCTCTGGGGGGAGCGGGGGGGCCACAGATACGCAGTATTTT.